This T cell receptor beta chain was recorded in a study of blood T cells in healthy people across ages. A second PCR, run for about 7 to 11 cycles, used a sample-barcoded 5' primer plus a J-beta primer mix. Researchers report that each sample yielded at least 2.5 million CDR3-containing paired-end reads. TCRdb re-called the 5' RACE reads through MiXCR, storing one row per CDR3 protein. The table shows some 320,000 distinct CDR3 sequences, with 25% to 30% occurring only once. Regarding the study as a whole: A greater number of naive CD4+ cells and higher diversity distinguished long-lived donors from aged donors. Estimated diversity, derived from one million T cells, was regarded as an underestimate.

The CDR3 is 16 amino acids. From germline, CDR1 is MDHEN and CDR2 SYDVKM. V was clipped by 4 bases and J by 3 bases; unmatched bases: 10. This clonotype has a count of ten or more. Its matching antigen is unknown. The clonotype comes from a woman aged 70 to 79 in good health. The specimen sequenced was blood. The chain has TRBV28 and TRBJ2-7, with 9 bases matching TRBD1. The CDR3 DNA is TGTGCCAGCAGTTCCACCGGGACAGGGAGTATCTACGAGCAGTACTTC. Translation gives CASSSTGTGSIYEQYF.